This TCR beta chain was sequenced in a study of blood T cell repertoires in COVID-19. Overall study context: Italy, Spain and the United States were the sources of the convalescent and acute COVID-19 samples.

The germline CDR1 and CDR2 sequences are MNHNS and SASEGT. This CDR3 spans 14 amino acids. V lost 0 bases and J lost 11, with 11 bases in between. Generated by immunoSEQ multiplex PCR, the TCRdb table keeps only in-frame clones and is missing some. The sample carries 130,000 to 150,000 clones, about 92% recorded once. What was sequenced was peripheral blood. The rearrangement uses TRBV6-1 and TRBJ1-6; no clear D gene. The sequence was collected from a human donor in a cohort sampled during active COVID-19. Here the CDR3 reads CASSEAEVEAPLHF. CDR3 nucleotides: TGTGCCAGCAGTGAAGCGGAGGTCGAGGCACCCCTCCACTTT.